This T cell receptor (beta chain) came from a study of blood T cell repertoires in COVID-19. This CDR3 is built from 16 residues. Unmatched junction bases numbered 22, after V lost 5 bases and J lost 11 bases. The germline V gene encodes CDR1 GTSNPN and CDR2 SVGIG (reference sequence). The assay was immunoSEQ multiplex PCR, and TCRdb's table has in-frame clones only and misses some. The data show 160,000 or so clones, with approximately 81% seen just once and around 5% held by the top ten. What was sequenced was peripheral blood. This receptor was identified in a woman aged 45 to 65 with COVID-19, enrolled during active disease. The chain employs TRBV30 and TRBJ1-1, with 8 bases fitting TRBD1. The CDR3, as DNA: TGTGCCTGGTTGGGGATACCTGGACAGGGCGGTTTGAAGGCTTTCTTT. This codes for CAWLGIPGQGGLKAFF.